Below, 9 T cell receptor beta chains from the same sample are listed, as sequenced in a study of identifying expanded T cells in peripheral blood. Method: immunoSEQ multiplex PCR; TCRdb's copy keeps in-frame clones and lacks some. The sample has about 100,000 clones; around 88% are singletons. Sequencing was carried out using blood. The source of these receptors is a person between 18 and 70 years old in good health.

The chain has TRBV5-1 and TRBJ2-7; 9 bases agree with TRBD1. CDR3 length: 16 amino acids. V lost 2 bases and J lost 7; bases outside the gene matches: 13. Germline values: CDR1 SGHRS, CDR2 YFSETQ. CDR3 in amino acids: CASSFPPSGTGTEQYF. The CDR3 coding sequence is TGCGCCAGCAGCTTTCCTCCATCGGGGACAGGGACGGAGCAGTACTTC. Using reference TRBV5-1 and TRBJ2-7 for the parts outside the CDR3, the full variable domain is KAGVTQTPRYLIKTRGQQVTLSCSPISGHRSVSWYQQTPGQGLQFLFEYFSETQRNKGNFPGRFSGRQFSNSRSEMNVSTLELGDSALYLCASSFPPSGTGTEQYFGPGTRLTVT.

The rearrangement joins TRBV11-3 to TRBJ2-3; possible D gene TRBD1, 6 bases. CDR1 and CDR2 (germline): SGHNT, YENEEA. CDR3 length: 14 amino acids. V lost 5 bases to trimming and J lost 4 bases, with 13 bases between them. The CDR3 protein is CASSLSRGADTQYF. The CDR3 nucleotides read TGTGCCAGCAGCCTAAGCAGGGGAGCAGATACGCAGTATTTT.

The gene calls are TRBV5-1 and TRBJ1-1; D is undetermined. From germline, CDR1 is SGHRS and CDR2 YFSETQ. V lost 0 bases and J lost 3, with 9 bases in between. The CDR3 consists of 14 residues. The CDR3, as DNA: TGCGCCAGCAGCTTGGTAGGGTCGGACACTGAAGCTTTCTTT. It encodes CASSLVGSDTEAFF.

CDR3 sequence: CASSTRQAGAYNEQFF. CDR3 sequence (DNA): TGTGCCAGCAGCACCCGACAGGCGGGGGCCTACAATGAGCAGTTCTTC. This sequence joins TRBV11-2 and TRBJ2-1; possible D gene TRBD2, 7 bases. The CDR3 is made up of 16 amino acids. V lost 5 bases and J lost 2, with 16 bases in between. In germline, CDR1 is SGHAT, CDR2 FQNNGV.

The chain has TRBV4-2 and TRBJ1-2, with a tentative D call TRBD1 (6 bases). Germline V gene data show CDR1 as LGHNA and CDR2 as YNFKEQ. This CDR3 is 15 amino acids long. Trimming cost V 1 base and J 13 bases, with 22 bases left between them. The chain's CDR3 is CASSQGGRSGGPGTF. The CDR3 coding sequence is TGTGCCAGCAGCCAAGGGGGGCGGTCCGGAGGGCCCGGCACCTTC.

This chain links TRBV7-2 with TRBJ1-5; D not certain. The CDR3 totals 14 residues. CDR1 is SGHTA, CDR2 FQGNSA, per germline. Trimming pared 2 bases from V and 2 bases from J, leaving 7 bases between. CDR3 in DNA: TGTGCCAGCAGCTTAAAGGCAGGCAATCAGCCCCAGCATTTT. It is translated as CASSLKAGNQPQHF. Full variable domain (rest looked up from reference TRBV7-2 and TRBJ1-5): GAGVSQSPSNKVTEKGKDVELRCDPISGHTALYWYRQSLGQGLEFLIYFQGNSAPDKSGLPSDRFSAERTGGSVSTLTIQRTQQEDSAVYLCASSLKAGNQPQHFGDGTRLSIL.

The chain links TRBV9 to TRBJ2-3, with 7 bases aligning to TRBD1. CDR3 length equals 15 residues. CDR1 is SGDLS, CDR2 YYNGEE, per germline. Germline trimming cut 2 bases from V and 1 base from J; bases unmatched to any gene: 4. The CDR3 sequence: CASSVTGARTDTQYF. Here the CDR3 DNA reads TGTGCCAGCAGCGTTACAGGGGCCCGCACAGATACGCAGTATTTT.

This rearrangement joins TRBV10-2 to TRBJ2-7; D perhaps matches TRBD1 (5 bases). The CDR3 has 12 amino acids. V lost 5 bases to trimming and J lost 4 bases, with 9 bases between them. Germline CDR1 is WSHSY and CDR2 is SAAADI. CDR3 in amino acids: CASSSYRYEQYF. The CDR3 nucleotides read TGCGCCAGCAGTTCCTACAGGTACGAGCAGTACTTC.

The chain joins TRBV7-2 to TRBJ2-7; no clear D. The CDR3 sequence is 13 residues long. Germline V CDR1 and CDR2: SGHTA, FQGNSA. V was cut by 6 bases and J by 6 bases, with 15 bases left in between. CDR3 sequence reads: CASRLTPFAEQYF. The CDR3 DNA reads TGTGCCAGCAGGCTCACACCTTTCGCCGAGCAGTACTTC.